This is a list of T cell receptor beta chains from one sample in a study of blood T cell repertoires in COVID-19. Method: immunoSEQ multiplex PCR; TCRdb's copy keeps in-frame clones and lacks some. The table records more than 45,000 clones, just over 85% of them present only once. The specimen sequenced was peripheral blood. These receptors came from a man aged 70-80 years with acute or convalescent COVID-19. Both conserved end residues are trimmed from each CDR3. The order of the fields is V gene, J gene, CDR3 protein.

TRBV3-1/TRBV3-2	TRBJ2-2	ASSQDRGGVDTGELF
TRBV6-6	TRBJ1-1	ASSRDMGSEAF
TRBV18	TRBJ2-3	ASSPDASGTDTQY
TRBV4-1	TRBJ1-2	ASSPPSGFYGYT
TRBV27	TRBJ2-7	ASSFSGRSSYEQY
TRBV19	TRBJ1-6	ASSMGFSAASPLH
TRBV30	TRBJ1-4	AWSRRGANEKLF
TRBV6-6	TRBJ1-1	ATTQSGMNTEAF
TRBV9	TRBJ1-3	ASSVGLTSGNTIY
TRBV7-9	TRBJ1-5	ASSLTGERQPQH
TRBV28	TRBJ1-1	ASSFGQGPNPGTEAF
TRBV28	TRBJ2-5	ASSLGGAETQY
TRBV18	TRBJ1-4	ASSPNRGDEKLF
TRBV2	TRBJ2-2	ASSKARQVDTGELF
TRBV4-3	TRBJ2-3	ASSQDLAGGADTQY
TRBV27	TRBJ1-4	ASSFGRANEKLF
TRBV27	TRBJ1-6	ASSSTRQGANSYNSPLH
TRBV2	TRBJ2-5	ASGQVRETQY
TRBV9	TRBJ2-1	ASSTRLAAYNEQF
TRBV11-2	TRBJ2-7	ASSDFREQY
TRBV6-4	TRBJ2-1	ASSQARYNEQF
TRBV3-1/TRBV3-2	TRBJ2-5	ASSQLADQETQY
TRBV18	TRBJ2-1	ASSLTGNNEQF
TRBV5-8	TRBJ2-3	ASSYSRGTDTQY
TRBV5-1	TRBJ2-6	ASSDRDRGTTGANVLT
TRBV21-1	TRBJ1-2	ASSPGLSADGYT
TRBV11-2	TRBJ1-1	ASSPGTSGRAF
TRBV10-3	TRBJ2-3	AISEAAPGTTPDTDTQY
TRBV28	TRBJ1-1	ASTGAPWNTEAF
TRBV6-2/TRBV6-3	TRBJ1-2	ASSIQSGMGGGYT
TRBV30	TRBJ1-1	AWKEGTETEAF
TRBV5-4	TRBJ1-1	ASSPQVMNTEAF
TRBV7-3	TRBJ2-3	ASSLLGGGTTDTQY
TRBV4-3	TRBJ2-3	ASSQDLGGKRGDTQY
TRBV25-1	TRBJ2-1	ASSGLQGYNEQF
TRBV9	TRBJ2-3	ASSAGDTQY
TRBV19	TRBJ2-2	ASTGVPGELF
TRBV4-1	TRBJ1-2	ASSHGDSPFYGYT
TRBV14	TRBJ1-6	ASSPRQIDSPLH
TRBV19	TRBJ2-7	ASSPLEGRPGEQY
TRBV5-6	TRBJ2-3	ASSYPGTSGSDTQY
TRBV20-1	TRBJ1-3	SQGNGNTIY
TRBV19	TRBJ1-2	ASSYRSLYGYT
TRBV4-3	TRBJ1-6	ASSQSDNSPLH